The rows below give T cell receptor beta chains drawn from one sample of a study of OX40 agonist ivuxolimab in advanced cancers. Only in-frame clones appear in the TCRdb table, and some are missing; sequencing was by immunoSEQ multiplex PCR. The data contain approximately 13,000 clones, approximately 72% of them singletons. The specimen comprised CD4+ or CD8+ T cells sorted from blood, sampled in a trial of the OX40 agonist ivuxolimab. Source of these receptors: an adult with an advanced solid tumor such as melanoma, head and neck, liver or kidney cancer. The CDR3 runs from the conserved cysteine through the conserved F or W. The D gene is left open where the match is weak. Size is stated for part of the rows, as once, few or many counts, or as a class when the clone is expanded.

TRBV7-9,many,TRBJ2-7,TRBD1,TGTGCCAGCAGCTTGGGACAGGGTGGGGAGCAGTACTTC,CASSLGQGGEQYF
TRBV28,.,TRBJ2-1,.,TGTGCCAGCAATCGGGGGTTTTTGAATGAGCAGTTCTTC,CASNRGFLNEQFF
TRBV6-9,few,TRBJ1-2,.,TGTGCCAGCAGTTACGGGGGGGAAGGCTACACCTTC,CASSYGGEGYTF
TRBV5-1,.,TRBJ2-1,.,TGCGCCAGCAGCTTGTTCGGCTATAATGAGCAGTTCTTC,CASSLFGYNEQFF
TRBV27,once,TRBJ2-3,TRBD2,TGTGCCAGCAGTCCGGAACTAGCGCCAATCAGCACAGATACGCAGTATTTT,CASSPELAPISTDTQYF
TRBV27,.,TRBJ2-1,.,TGTGCCAGCAGTTACCATTCCTCCTACAATGAGCAGTTCTTC,CASSYHSSYNEQFF
TRBV6-1,.,TRBJ2-3,TRBD2,TGTGCCAGCAGTGAACTAGCGGGAGCAGATACGCAGTATTTT,CASSELAGADTQYF
TRBV2,.,TRBJ2-7,.,TGTGCCAGCAGTGAAGGACAGCTTTCCTACGAGCAGTACTTC,CASSEGQLSYEQYF
TRBV9,.,TRBJ2-7,.,TGTGCCAGCAGCCCAGTGGGGGGAAGCCTTTACGAGCAGTACTTC,CASSPVGGSLYEQYF
TRBV2,.,TRBJ2-7,TRBD2,TGTGCCAGCAGTGAAGATGGCGGGGGGGCCTACGAGCAGTACTTC,CASSEDGGGAYEQYF
TRBV5-4,.,TRBJ1-3,.,TGTGCCAGCAGCCCGGACCCTTTTACTGGAAACACCATATATTTT,CASSPDPFTGNTIYF
TRBV7-2,once,TRBJ1-1,TRBD1,TGTGCCAGCAGCTCACCGGGACAGGGGTGGGGAGCTTTCTTT,CASSSPGQGWGAFF
TRBV7-9,.,TRBJ2-3,TRBD2,TGTGCCAGCAGCGATACTAGCGGGAGTCTCTATTTT,CASSDTSGSLYF
TRBV5-4,.,TRBJ2-1,TRBD1,TGTGCCAGCAGCTCCGGGACAGTGAACGGGTGGTACAATGAGCAGTTCTTC,CASSSGTVNGWYNEQFF
TRBV9,.,TRBJ1-2,.,TGTGCCAGCAGCGTAGAAGCACAGCTTTATGGCTACACCTTC,CASSVEAQLYGYTF
TRBV15,.,TRBJ2-4,.,TGTGCCACCAGCAGAGATAGACAGGTTAACATTCAGTACTTC,CATSRDRQVNIQYF